The following is a T cell receptor beta chain sequence with its context. The antigen remains undetermined. The V and J ends lost 3 bases and 9 bases, in that order; junction bases with no gene match: 9. Germline CDR1 reads SGDLS; CDR2 reads YYNGEE. The length of the CDR3 is 15 residues. The authors divided CD4+ cells into CD45RA+ naive and CD45RA-negative memory subsets. The record originates from a study of shared clonotypes between healthy human individuals. Study-level points and caveats: Several donors shared approximately 5% of their naive CD4 clonotypes.

Replicate PCRs run on sorted subsets employed 200 ng DNA, 30,000 to 35,000 T cell genomes. The table came from immunoSEQ multiplex PCR; TCRdb's copy has only in-frame clones and leaves some out. The table includes about 1.5 million clones, nearly 99% detected once. Sequenced material: naive CD4+ T cells sorted from blood. Stated subset: CD45RA+ positively selected. The sequence derives from a man aged 25 to 40 in good health. V usage is TRBV9 and J usage is TRBJ2-1; 10 nucleotides agree with TRBD2. The DNA for the CDR3 is TGTGCCAGCAGCGGAAAGCGGGAGGGCCACGGTGAGCAGTTCTTC. The encoded protein is CASSGKREGHGEQFF.